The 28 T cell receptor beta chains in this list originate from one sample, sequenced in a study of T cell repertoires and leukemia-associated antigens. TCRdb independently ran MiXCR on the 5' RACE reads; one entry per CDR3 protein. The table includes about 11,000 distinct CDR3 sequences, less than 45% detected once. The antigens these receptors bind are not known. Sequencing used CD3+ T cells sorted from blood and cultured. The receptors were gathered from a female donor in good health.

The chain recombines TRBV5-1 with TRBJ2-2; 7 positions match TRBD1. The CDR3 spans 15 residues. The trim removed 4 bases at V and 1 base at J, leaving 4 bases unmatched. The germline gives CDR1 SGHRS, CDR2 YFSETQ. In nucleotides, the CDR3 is TGCGCCAGCAGCCTGACAGGGAGGAACACCGGGGAGCTGTTTTTT. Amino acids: CASSLTGRNTGELFF. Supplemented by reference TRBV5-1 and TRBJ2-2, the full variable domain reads KAGVTQTPRYLIKTRGQQVTLSCSPISGHRSVSWYQQTPGQGLQFLFEYFSETQRNKGNFPGRFSGRQFSNSRSEMNVSTLELGDSALYLCASSLTGRNTGELFFGEGSRLTVL.

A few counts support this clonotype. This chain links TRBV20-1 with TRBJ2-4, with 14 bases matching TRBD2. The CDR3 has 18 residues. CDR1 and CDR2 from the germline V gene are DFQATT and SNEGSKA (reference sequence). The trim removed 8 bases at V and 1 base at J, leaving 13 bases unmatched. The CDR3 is CSRPGLAGARRAKNIQYF. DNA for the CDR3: TGCAGTCGCCCGGGACTAGCGGGAGCTCGTAGGGCCAAAAACATTCAGTACTTC.

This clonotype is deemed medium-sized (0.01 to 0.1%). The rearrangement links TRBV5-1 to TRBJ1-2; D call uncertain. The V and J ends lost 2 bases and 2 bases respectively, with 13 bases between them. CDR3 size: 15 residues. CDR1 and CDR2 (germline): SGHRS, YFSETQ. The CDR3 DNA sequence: TGCGCCAGCAGCTTTGGAGGGCTGCGAAACTATGGCTACACCTTC. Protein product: CASSFGGLRNYGYTF.

DNA of the CDR3: TGTGCCACCGGGCCCGAGGGGGGACTAGCTCGTGAGCAGTTCTTC. Its translation: CATGPEGGLAREQFF. The V gene is TRBV24-1, the J gene TRBJ2-1; 9 nucleotides align to TRBD2. The CDR3 length is 15 residues. Germline CDR1 KGHDR, CDR2 SFDVKD. V was clipped by 9 bases and J by 9 bases; unmatched bases: 14.

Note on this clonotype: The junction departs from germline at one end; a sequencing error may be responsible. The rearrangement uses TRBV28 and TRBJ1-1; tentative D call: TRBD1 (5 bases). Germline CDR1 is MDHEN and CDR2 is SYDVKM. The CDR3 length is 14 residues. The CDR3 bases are TGTGCCAACAGTTTAGACAGCGACTACACTGAAGCTTTCTTC. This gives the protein CANSLDSDYTEAFF.

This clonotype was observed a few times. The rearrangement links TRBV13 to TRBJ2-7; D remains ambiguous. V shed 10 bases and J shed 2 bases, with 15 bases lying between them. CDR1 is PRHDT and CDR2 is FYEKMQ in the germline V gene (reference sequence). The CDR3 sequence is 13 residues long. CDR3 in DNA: TGTGCCACCGTCCCGGCAGGAACCTACGAGCAGTACTTC. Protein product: CATVPAGTYEQYF.

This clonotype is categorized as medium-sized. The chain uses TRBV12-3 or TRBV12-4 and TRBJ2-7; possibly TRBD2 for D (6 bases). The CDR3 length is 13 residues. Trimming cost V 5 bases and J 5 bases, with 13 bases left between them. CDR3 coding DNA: TGTGCCAGCAGTCCCGGCGGGGTTGACGAGCAGTACTTC. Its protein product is CASSPGGVDEQYF.

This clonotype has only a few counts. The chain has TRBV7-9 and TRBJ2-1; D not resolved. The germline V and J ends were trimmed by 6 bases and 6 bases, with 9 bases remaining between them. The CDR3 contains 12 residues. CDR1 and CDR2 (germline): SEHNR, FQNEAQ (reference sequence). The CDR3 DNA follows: TGTGCCAGCAGTATGAGTGGCAATGAGCAGTTCTTC. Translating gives CASSMSGNEQFF.

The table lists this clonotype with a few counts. CDR3 in amino acids: CASSYGSGDTGELFF. The CDR3, as DNA: TGTGCCAGCAGTTACGGCAGCGGCGACACCGGGGAGCTGTTTTTT. This sequence joins TRBV6-5 and TRBJ2-2; D may be TRBD2 (5 bases). CDR1 and CDR2 from the germline V gene are MNHEY and SVGAGI. CDR3 size: 15 residues. The V gene lost 2 bases and the J gene lost 3 bases, with 10 bases spanning the gap.

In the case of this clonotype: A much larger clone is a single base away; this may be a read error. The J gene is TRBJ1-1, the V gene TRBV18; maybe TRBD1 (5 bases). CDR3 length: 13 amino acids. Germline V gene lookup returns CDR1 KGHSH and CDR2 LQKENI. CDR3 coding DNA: TGTGCCGGCTCAATCGGGACTCAACCTGAAGCTTTCTTT. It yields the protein CAGSIGTQPEAFF.

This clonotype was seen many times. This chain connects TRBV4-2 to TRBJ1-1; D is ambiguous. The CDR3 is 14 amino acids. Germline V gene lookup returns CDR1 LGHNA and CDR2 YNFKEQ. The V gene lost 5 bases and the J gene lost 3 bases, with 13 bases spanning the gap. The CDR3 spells CASSIKVRDTEAFF. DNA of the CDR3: TGTGCCAGCAGCATCAAGGTAAGGGACACTGAAGCTTTCTTT.

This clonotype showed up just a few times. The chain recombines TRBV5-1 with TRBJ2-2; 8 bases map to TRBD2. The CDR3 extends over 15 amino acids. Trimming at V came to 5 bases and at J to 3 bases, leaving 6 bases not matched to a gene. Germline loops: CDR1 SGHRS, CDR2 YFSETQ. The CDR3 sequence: CASRKAGVDTGELFF. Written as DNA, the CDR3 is TGCGCCAGCAGAAAAGCGGGAGTAGACACCGGGGAGCTGTTTTTT.

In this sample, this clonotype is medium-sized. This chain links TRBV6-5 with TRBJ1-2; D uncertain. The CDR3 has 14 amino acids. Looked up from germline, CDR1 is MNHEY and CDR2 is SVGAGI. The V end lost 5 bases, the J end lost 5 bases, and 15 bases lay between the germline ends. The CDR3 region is CASSVGKGAYGYTF. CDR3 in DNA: TGTGCCAGCAGTGTGGGGAAAGGAGCGTATGGCTACACCTTC.

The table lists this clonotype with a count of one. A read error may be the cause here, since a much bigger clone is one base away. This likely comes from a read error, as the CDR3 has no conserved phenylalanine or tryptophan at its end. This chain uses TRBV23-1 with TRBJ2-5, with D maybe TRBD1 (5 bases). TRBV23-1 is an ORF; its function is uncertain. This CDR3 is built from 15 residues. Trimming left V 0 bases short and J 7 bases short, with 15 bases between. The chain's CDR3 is CASSQSQGSFRTQYL. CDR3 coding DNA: TGCGCCAGCAGTCAATCCCAGGGCAGCTTTAGGACCCAGTACCTC.

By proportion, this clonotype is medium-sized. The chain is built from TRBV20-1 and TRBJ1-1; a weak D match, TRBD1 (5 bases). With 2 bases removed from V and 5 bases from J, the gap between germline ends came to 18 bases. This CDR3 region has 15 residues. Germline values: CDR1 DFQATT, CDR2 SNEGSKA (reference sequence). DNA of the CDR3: TGCAGTGCTAGACCCTCGGGCAGGGTGGAAACTGAAGCTTTCTTT. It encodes CSARPSGRVETEAFF.

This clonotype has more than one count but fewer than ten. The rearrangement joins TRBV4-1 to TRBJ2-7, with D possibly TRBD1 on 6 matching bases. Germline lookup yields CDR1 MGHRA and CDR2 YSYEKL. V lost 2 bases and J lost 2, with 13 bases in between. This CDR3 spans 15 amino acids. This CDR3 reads CASSQRDTIAYEQYF. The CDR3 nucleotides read TGCGCCAGCAGCCAAAGGGACACCATCGCCTACGAGCAGTACTTC.

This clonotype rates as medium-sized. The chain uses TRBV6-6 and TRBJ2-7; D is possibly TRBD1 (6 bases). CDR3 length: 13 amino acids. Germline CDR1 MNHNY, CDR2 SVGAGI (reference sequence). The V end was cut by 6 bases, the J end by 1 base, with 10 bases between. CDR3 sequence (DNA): TGTGCCAGCAGCGTAGGACAGTCCTACGAGCAGTACTTC. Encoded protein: CASSVGQSYEQYF.

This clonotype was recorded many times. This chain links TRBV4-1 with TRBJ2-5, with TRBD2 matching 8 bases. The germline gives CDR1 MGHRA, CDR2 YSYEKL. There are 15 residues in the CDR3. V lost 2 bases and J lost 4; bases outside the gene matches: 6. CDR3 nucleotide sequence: TGCGCCAGCAGCCAACTCGGACTAGCTTCAGAGACCCAGTACTTC. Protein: CASSQLGLASETQYF.

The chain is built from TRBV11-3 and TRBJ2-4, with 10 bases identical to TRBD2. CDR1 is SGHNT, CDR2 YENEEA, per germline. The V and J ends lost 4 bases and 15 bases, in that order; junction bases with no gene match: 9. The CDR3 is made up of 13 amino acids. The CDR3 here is CASSSFLAGDPYF. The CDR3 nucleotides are TGTGCCAGCAGCTCCTTCCTAGCGGGAGATCCGTACTTC.

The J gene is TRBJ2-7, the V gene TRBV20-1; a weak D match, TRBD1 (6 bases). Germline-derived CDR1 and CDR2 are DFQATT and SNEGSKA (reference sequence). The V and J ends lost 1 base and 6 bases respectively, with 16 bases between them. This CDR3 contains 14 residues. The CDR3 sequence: CSARGADRFCEQYF. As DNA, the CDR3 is TGCAGTGCTAGAGGGGCAGACAGGTTCTGCGAGCAGTACTTC.

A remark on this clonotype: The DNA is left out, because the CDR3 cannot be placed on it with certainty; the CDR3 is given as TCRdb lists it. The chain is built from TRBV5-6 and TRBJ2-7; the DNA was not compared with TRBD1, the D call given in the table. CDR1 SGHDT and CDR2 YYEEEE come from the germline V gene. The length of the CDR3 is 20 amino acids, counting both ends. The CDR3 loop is CDSSFYICSAPGPGKSEQYF.

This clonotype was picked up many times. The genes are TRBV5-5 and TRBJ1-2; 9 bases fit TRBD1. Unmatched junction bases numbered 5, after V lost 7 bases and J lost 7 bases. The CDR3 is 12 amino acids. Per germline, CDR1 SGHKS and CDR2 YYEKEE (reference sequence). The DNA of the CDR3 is TGTGCCAGCGCGTTGACAGGGGGTGGCTACACCTTC. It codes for CASALTGGGYTF. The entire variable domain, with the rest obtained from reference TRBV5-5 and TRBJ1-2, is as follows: DAGVTQSPTHLIKTRGQQVTLRCSPISGHKSVSWYQQVLGQGPQFIFQYYEKEERGRGNFPDRFSARQFPNYSSELNVNALLLGDSALYLCASALTGGGYTFGSGTRLTVV.

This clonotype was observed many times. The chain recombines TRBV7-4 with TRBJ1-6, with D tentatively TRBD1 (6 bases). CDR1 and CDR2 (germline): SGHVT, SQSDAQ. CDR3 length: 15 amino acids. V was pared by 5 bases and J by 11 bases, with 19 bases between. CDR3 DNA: TGTGCCAGCAGCCCTTTGTGGGGGCGTTCTCCACCCCTCCACTTT. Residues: CASSPLWGRSPPLHF.

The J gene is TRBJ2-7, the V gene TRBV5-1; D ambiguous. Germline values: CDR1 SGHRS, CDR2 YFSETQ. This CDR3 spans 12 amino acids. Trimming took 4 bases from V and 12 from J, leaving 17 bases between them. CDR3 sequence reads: CASSPDRCDPYF. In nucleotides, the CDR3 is TGCGCCAGCAGCCCCGATAGGTGTGATCCGTACTTC.

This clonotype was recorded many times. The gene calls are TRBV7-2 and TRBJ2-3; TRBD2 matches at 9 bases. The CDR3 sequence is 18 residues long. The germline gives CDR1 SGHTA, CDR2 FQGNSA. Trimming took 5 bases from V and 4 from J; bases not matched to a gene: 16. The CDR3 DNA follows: TGTGCCAGCAGCAGAAGGATAGTTGGGACTAGCTCGGCAGATACGCAGTATTTT. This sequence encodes CASSRRIVGTSSADTQYF.

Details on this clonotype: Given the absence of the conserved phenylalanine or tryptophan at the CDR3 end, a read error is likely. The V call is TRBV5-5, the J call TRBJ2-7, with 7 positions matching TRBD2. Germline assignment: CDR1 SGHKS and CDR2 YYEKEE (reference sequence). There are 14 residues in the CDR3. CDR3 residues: CASGLALASYEQYL. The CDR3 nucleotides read TGTGCCAGCGGCTTAGCACTAGCGTCCTACGAGCAGTACCTC.

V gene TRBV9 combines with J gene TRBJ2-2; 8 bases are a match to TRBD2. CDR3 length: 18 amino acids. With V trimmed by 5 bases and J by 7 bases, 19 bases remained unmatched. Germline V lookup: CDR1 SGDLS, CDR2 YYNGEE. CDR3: CASSRTSGGRGSGGELFF. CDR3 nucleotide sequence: TGTGCCAGCAGTCGGACGAGCGGGGGAAGAGGCTCGGGCGGGGAGCTGTTTTTT.

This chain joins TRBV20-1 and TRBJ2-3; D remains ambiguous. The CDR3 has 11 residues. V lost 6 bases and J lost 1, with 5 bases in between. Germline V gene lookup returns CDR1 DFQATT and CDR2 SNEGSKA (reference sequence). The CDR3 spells CSAGGTDTQYF. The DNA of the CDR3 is TGCAGTGCCGGCGGCACAGATACGCAGTATTTT.